The 11 T cell receptor beta chains given below trace back to one sample, sequenced in a study of CD8+CD57+ T cells in acquired aplastic anemia. Both TCR beta VDJ combination and CDR3 sequence profiling were carried out. Genomic DNA was the template for this profiling. MiXCR, run by TCRdb on the reads, gives a single entry per CDR3 protein. The sample lists approximately 380,000 distinct CDR3 sequences, around 72% occurring once. The sample consisted of sorted CD4+, CD8+, or CD8+CD57+ T cells (not recorded which) from PBMCs. The receptors originated from a human donor in good health, serving as a control.

This rearrangement joins TRBV5-3 to TRBJ2-5, with D possibly called TRBD1 or TRBD2 (7 bases each). TRBV5-3 is placed among ORFs of uncertain function. The CDR3 consists of 16 residues. V lost 8 bases and J lost 4, with 24 bases in between. The CDR3 nucleotides read TGTGCCAGCAGCAAGAGGGGGGGACAGTACGGAGAGACCCAGTACTTC. Its protein product is CASSKRGGQYGETQYF.

This chain uses TRBV20-1 with TRBJ2-5; tentative D call: TRBD1 (6 bases). In germline, CDR1 is DFQATT, CDR2 SNEGSKA (reference sequence). V lost 3 bases and J lost 5, with 19 bases in between. CDR3 size: 15 residues. The CDR3 sequence is CSASRGGKGCETQYF. In DNA, the CDR3 is TGCAGTGCTAGCAGGGGTGGCAAGGGGTGTGAGACCCAGTACTTC.

V usage is TRBV7-2 and J usage is TRBJ2-5; perhaps TRBD2 as D (5 bases). Per germline, CDR1 SGHTA and CDR2 FQGNSA. Trimming stripped 1 base from V and 14 bases from J, with 23 bases between. This CDR3 is built from 15 residues. In nucleotides, the CDR3 is TGTGCCAGCAGCTTAGATGGTGTCGGGGTCAACGAGTACTACTTC. It translates to CASSLDGVGVNEYYF. Drawing the rest from reference TRBV7-2 and TRBJ2-5, the complete variable domain is GAGVSQSPSNKVTEKGKDVELRCDPISGHTALYWYRQSLGQGLEFLIYFQGNSAPDKSGLPSDRFSAERTGGSVSTLTIQRTQQEDSAVYLCASSLDGVGVNEYYFGPGTRLLVL.

Regarding this clonotype: Lacking the conserved final phenylalanine or tryptophan, this CDR3 likely reflects a read error. The chain combines TRBV24-1 with TRBJ1-2; no reliable D call. Germline lookup yields CDR1 KGHDR and CDR2 SFDVKD. The CDR3 is 14 amino acids. CDR3 amino acids: CAISEYKSAYAYTL. Here the CDR3 DNA reads TGTGCCATCAGTGAGTACAAGTCGGCATATGCCTACACCTTG.

On this clonotype: Because it lacks the conserved phenylalanine or tryptophan at the end, this CDR3 is likely a read error. The chain employs TRBV7-2 and TRBJ1-2; no clear D. CDR3 size: 12 residues. The V gene lost 3 bases and the J gene lost 8 bases, with 10 bases spanning the gap. Germline V gene lookup returns CDR1 SGHTA and CDR2 FQGNSA. Here the CDR3 reads CASSFKAGGYTS. The DNA of the CDR3 is TGTGCCAGCAGCTTCAAAGCGGGCGGCTACACCTCC.

The chain is built from TRBV7-2 and TRBJ1-1; D is uncertain. V gave up 7 bases and J gave up 0 bases, with 12 bases separating them. The CDR3 has 14 residues. CDR1 is SGHTA, CDR2 FQGNSA, per germline. CDR3 in DNA: TGTGCCAGCAACGGCCGCCAACTGAACACTGAAGCTTTCTTT. Protein sequence: CASNGRQLNTEAFF.

This chain links TRBV19 with TRBJ1-6, with 8 bases aligning to TRBD1. This CDR3 is 16 amino acids long. CDR1 LNHDA and CDR2 SQIVND come from the germline V gene (reference sequence). The junction had 14 bases not matched to a gene; V was cut back by 6 bases and J by 10 bases. DNA of the CDR3: TGTGCCAGTAGAACGACGCCGGGACAGGCTTCCTCACCCCTCCACTTT. Protein product: CASRTTPGQASSPLHF.

This clonotype was picked up a small number of times. A read error may produce the germline difference seen at one junction end. J is TRBJ2-2 and V is TRBV4-1; 7 nucleotides align to TRBD1. In germline, CDR1 is MGHRA, CDR2 YSYEKL. The CDR3 is 15 amino acids. CDR3 sequence reads: CVSSQWDRNTGELFF. CDR3 in DNA: TGCGTCAGCAGCCAATGGGACAGAAACACCGGGGAGCTGTTTTTT.

The rearrangement links TRBV12-3 or TRBV12-4 to TRBJ2-1; weak D call: TRBD2 (7 bases). The CDR3 is 17 amino acids. Trimming pared 6 bases from V and 4 bases from J, leaving 22 bases between. The CDR3, as DNA: TGTGCCAGCAGGATAGTTTCGGGGGGCTGGGAGTACAATGAGCAGTTCTTC. Amino acids: CASRIVSGGWEYNEQFF.

In regard to this clonotype: A read error is likely, as this CDR3 ends without the conserved phenylalanine or tryptophan. The DNA is omitted, as the CDR3 cannot be located on it reliably, and the CDR3 follows TCRdb's listing. The genes are TRBV7-2 and TRBJ1-1. Per germline, CDR1 SGHTA and CDR2 FQGNSA. 13 amino acids form the CDR3, both terminal residues included. CDR3 amino acids: CASSLSTSTDTQY.

V usage is TRBV11-3 and J usage is TRBJ2-5; TRBD2 aligns across 11 bases. Per germline, CDR1 SGHNT and CDR2 YENEEA. V shed 4 bases and J 3 bases; nucleotides not matched to a gene: 4. CDR3 length equals 15 residues. CDR3 amino acids: CASSSQTSGEETQYF. In DNA, the CDR3 is TGTGCCAGCAGCTCACAGACTAGCGGGGAAGAGACCCAGTACTTC.